This TCR beta chain was recorded in a study of tumor-infiltrating lymphocytes in primary liver carcinoma. Turning to the study itself: About 3.5 to 7.13 million productive TCRbeta reads were obtained from the samples, with similar numbers across tissue types.

Total RNA (roughly 540 ng) served as template for TCR beta cDNA synthesis primed by a constant-region primer. Three nested multiplex PCR rounds, a slightly modified ARM-PCR, produced the libraries for TCR beta. Each of the first two PCR rounds ran roughly 9 cycles with TRBV1-TRBV30 forward and C-beta reverse primers. TCRdb ran MiXCR on the multiplex PCR reads and lists one entry per CDR3 protein. The data hold approximately 54,000 distinct CDR3 sequences, with around three quarters observed a single time. From unsorted bulk tissue weighing roughly 19-32 mg, DNA and RNA were co-extracted. Comments on this clonotype: Germline is not matched at one junction end, which may reflect a read error.

The CDR3 sequence is 13 residues long. The V gene's germline CDR1 is SGHAT and CDR2 FQNNGV. This TCR was sampled from a man between 35 and 55 years old with primary liver carcinoma and hepatitis B virus infection. Sequenced input: liver tumor tissue from sampling region 2. As for subset: tumor region T2, inferior pole. This rearrangement joins TRBV11-2 to TRBJ1-2, with a possible D match to TRBD1 (6 bases). The CDR3 nucleotides are TGTGTCGGCAGCTTAGGGGGGAACTATGGCCACACCTTC. Amino acid sequence: CVGSLGGNYGHTF.